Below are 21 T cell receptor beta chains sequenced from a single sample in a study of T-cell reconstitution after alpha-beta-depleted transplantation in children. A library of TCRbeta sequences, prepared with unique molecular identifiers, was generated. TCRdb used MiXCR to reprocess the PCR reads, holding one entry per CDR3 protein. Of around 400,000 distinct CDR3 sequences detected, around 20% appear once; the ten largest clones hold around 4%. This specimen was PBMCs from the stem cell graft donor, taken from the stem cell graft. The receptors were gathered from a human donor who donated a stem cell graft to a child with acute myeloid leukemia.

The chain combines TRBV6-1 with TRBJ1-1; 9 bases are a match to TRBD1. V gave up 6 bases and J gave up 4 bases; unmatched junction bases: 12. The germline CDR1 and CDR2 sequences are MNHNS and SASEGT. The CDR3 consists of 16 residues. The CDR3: CASRPLRDRVGTEAFF. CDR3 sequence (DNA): TGTGCCAGCAGGCCACTCCGGGACAGGGTTGGCACTGAAGCTTTCTTT.

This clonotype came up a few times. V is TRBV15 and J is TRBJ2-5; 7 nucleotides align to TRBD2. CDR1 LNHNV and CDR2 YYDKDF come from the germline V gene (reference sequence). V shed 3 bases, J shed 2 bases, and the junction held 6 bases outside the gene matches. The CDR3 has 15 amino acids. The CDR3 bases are TGTGCCACCAGCAGCAAGCTAGCGGAACAAGAGACCCAGTACTTC. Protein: CATSSKLAEQETQYF. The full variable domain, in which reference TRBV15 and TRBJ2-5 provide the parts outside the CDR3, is DAMVIQNPRYQVTQFGKPVTLSCSQTLNHNVMYWYQQKSSQAPKLLFHYYDKDFNNEADTPDNFQSRRPNTSFCFLDIRSPGLGDTAMYLCATSSKLAEQETQYFGPGTRLLVL.

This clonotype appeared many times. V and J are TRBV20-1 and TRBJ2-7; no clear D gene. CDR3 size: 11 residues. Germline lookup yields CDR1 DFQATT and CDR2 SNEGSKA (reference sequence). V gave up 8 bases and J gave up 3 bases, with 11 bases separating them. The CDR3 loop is CSPRPGYEQYF. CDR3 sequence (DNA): TGCAGTCCCCGACCGGGCTACGAGCAGTACTTC.

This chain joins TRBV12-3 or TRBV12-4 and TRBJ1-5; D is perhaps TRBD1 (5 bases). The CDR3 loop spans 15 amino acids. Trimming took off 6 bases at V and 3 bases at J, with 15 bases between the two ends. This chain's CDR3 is CASSVQAPNNQPQHF. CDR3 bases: TGTGCCAGCAGCGTACAGGCCCCGAACAATCAGCCCCAGCATTTT.

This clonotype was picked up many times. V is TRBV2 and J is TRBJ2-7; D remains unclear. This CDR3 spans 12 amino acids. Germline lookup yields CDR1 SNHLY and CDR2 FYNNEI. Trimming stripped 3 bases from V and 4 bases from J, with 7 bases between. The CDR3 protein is CASSDYLYEQYF. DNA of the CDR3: TGTGCCAGCAGTGATTACCTGTACGAGCAGTACTTC.

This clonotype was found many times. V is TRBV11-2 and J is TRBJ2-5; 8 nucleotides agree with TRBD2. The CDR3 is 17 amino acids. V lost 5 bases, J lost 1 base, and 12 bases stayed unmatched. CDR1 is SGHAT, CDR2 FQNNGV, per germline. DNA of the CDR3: TGTGCCAGCAGCCTACGGAGTGCGGGAGGACCCCAAGAGACCCAGTACTTC. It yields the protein CASSLRSAGGPQETQYF.

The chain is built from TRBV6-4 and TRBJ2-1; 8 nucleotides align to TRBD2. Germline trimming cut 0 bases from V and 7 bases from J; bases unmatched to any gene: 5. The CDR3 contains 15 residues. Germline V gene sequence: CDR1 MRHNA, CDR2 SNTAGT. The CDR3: CASSDSWREANEQFF. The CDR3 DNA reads TGTGCCAGCAGTGACTCGTGGCGGGAGGCGAATGAGCAGTTCTTC.

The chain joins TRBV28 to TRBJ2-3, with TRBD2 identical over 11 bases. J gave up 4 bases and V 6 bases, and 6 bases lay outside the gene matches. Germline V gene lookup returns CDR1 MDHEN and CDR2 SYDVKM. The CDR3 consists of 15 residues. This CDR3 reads CASSELAGDPDTQYF. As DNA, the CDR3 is TGTGCCAGCAGCGAACTAGCGGGAGATCCAGATACGCAGTATTTT. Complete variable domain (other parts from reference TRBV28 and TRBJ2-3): DVKVTQSSRYLVKRTGEKVFLECVQDMDHENMFWYRQDPGLGLRLIYFSYDVKMKEKGDIPEGYSVSREKKERFSLILESASTNQTSMYLCASSELAGDPDTQYFGPGTRLTVL.

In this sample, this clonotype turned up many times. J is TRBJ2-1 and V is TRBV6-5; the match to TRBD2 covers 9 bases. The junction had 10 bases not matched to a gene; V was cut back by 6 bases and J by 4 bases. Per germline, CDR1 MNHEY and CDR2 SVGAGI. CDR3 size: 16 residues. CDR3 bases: TGTGCCAGCAGCAACCAACCGGGACTAGCTTACAATGAGCAGTTCTTC. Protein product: CASSNQPGLAYNEQFF.

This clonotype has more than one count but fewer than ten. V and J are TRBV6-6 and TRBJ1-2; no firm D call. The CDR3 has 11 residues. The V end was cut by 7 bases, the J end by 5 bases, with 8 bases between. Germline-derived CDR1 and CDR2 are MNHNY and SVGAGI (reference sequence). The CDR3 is CASKYWYGYTF. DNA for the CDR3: TGTGCCAGCAAATACTGGTATGGCTACACCTTC.

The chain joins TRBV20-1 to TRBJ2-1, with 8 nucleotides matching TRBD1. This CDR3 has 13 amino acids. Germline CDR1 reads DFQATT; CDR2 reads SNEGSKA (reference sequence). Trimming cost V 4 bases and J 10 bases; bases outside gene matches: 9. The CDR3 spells CSATQTGGTEQFF. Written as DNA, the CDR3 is TGCAGTGCTACTCAAACAGGGGGAACGGAGCAGTTCTTC.

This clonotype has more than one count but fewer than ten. CDR3 protein: CSARDPTGPTDTQYF. The CDR3 bases are TGCAGTGCTAGAGACCCCACAGGGCCCACAGATACGCAGTATTTT. This chain connects TRBV20-1 to TRBJ2-3; a possible D gene is TRBD1 (6 bases). Trimming pared 0 bases from V and 2 bases from J, leaving 12 bases between. This CDR3 spans 15 amino acids. Germline V gene sequence: CDR1 DFQATT, CDR2 SNEGSKA (reference sequence).

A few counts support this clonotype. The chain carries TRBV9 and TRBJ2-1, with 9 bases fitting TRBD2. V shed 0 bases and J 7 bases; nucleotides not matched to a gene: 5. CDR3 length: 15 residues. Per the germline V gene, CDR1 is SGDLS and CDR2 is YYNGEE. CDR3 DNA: TGTGCCAGCAGCGTAGAAGGGAGCGGGGGGAATGAGCAGTTCTTC. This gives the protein CASSVEGSGGNEQFF.

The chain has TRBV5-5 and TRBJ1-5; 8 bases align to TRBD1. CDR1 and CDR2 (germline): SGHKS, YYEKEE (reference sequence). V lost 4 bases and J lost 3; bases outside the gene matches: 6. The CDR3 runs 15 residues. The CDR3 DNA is TGTGCCAGCAGCACTCGGACAGGGCCCAATCAGCCCCAGCATTTT. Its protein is CASSTRTGPNQPQHF.

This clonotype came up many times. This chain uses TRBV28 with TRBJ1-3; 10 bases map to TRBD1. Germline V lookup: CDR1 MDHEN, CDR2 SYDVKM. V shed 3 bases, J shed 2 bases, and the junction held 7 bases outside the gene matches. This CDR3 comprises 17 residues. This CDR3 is CASSLWFGQGAGNTIYF. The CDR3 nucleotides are TGTGCCAGCAGTTTGTGGTTTGGACAGGGGGCTGGAAACACCATATATTTT.

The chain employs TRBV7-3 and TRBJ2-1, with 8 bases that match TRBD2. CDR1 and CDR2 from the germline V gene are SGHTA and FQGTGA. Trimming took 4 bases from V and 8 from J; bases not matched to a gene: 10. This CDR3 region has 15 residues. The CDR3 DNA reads TGTGCCAGCAGCTCCGGGACTAGTAAGTGGGATGAGCAGTTCTTC. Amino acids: CASSSGTSKWDEQFF.

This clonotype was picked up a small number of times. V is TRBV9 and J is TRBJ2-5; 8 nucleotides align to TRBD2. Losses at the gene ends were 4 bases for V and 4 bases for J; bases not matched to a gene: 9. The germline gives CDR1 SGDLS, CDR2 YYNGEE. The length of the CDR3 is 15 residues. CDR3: CASSPRTSSPETQYF. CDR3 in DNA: TGTGCCAGCAGCCCCCGGACTAGCTCCCCAGAGACCCAGTACTTC. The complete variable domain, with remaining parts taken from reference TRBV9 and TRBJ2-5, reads DSGVTQTPKHLITATGQRVTLRCSPRSGDLSVYWYQQSLDQGLQFLIQYYNGEERAKGNILERFSAQQFPDLHSELNLSSLELGDSALYFCASSPRTSSPETQYFGPGTRLLVL.

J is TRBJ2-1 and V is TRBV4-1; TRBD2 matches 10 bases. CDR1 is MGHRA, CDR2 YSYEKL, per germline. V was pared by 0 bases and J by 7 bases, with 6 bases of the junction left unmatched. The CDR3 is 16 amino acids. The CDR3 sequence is CASSQDGQREGNEQFF. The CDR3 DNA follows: TGCGCCAGCAGCCAAGACGGCCAGCGGGAGGGTAATGAGCAGTTCTTC.

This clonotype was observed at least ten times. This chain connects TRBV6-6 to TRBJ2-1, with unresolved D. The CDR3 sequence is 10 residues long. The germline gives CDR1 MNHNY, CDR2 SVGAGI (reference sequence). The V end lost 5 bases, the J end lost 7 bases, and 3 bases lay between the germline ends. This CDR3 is CASSQNEQFF. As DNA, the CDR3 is TGTGCCAGCAGTCAGAATGAGCAGTTCTTC.

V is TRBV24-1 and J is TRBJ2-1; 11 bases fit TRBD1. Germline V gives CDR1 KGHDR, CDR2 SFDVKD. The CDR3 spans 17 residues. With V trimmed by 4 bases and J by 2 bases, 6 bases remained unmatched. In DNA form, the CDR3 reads TGTGCCACCAGTGACCGGGACAGGGGGTTTACCTACAATGAGCAGTTCTTC. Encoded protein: CATSDRDRGFTYNEQFF.

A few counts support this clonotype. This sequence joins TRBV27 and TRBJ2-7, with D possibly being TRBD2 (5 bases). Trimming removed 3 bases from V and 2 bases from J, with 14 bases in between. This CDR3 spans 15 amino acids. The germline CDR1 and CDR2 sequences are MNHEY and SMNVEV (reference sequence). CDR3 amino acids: CASSFFPGAAYEQYF. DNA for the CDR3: TGTGCCAGCAGTTTTTTCCCTGGAGCGGCCTACGAGCAGTACTTC.